What follows is one TCR beta chain and its context. Germline assignment: CDR1 SQVTM and CDR2 ANQGSEA. This CDR3 has 13 amino acids. The V segment lost 3 bases and the J segment 5 bases; nucleotides outside the gene matches: 6. Profiled with immunoSEQ multiplex PCR; TCRdb holds only in-frame clones, not every one. The data show about 7,300 clones, 81% seen once. Time point specified: week 3, after first cycle of checkpoint inhibitor. Disease control meant complete response, partial response or stable disease at 12 weeks. The data belong to a study of blood T cell dynamics during melanoma immunotherapy. The genes are TRBV29-1 and TRBJ1-1, with TRBD1 matching over 7 bases. This sample comprised blood, obtained from a patient treated with checkpoint blockade. This receptor was taken from a human donor with melanoma. The CDR3 loop reads CSVDEGGSTEAFF. In nucleotides, the CDR3 is TGCAGCGTTGATGAAGGGGGCTCGACTGAAGCTTTCTTT.